The 8 T cell receptor beta chains below come from one sample, sequenced in a study of glioma-infiltrating T cells. Using RNA template, CDR3s of TCR alpha and beta were amplified with iRepertoire arm-PCR. MiXCR, run by TCRdb on the multiplex PCR reads, gives a single entry per CDR3 protein. The table has 300,000 to 450,000 distinct CDR3 sequences, around 45% seen once; the top ten hold around 12%. Sequencing used glioma tissue, nonneoplastic brain tissue, or PBMCs (not recorded which). All receptors come from a human donor with low-grade glioma or glioblastoma, undergoing nonglioma brain surgery, or in good health (not recorded which).

This clonotype was seen only once. The CDR3 ends on some other residue instead of the conserved phenylalanine or tryptophan, so this is likely a read error. The chain couples TRBV5-1 to TRBJ2-1, with 7 nucleotides matching TRBD2. Germline V gene sequence: CDR1 SGHRS, CDR2 YFSETQ. The V and J ends lost 4 bases and 1 base, in that order; junction bases with no gene match: 8. The length of the CDR3 is 16 residues. CDR3 sequence reads: CASSTGLGPSYNEQFS. CDR3 DNA: TGCGCCAGCAGCACCGGACTAGGCCCTTCCTACAATGAGCAGTTCTCC.

The V gene is TRBV11-2, the J gene TRBJ2-1, with TRBD1 as a possible D gene (6 bases). With 4 bases removed from V and 5 bases from J, the gap between germline ends came to 18 bases. This CDR3 spans 16 amino acids. Germline loops: CDR1 SGHAT, CDR2 FQNNGV. The CDR3 region is CASSSHTSGDHNEQFF. The CDR3 DNA is TGTGCCAGCAGCTCGCACACTTCAGGGGACCACAATGAGCAGTTCTTC.

This clonotype was detected many times. This CDR3 is CASSFLAGGVDTQYF. The CDR3 bases are TGTGCCAGCAGTTTCTTAGCGGGAGGCGTAGATACGCAGTATTTT. J is TRBJ2-3 and V is TRBV28, with 10 bases lining up with TRBD2. This CDR3 has 15 residues. From germline, CDR1 is MDHEN and CDR2 SYDVKM. J lost 5 bases, V lost 3 bases, and 5 bases had no gene match.

This clonotype was counted at least ten times. The chain is built from TRBV20-1 and TRBJ1-6, with TRBD1 as a possible D gene (5 bases). The V and J ends lost 0 bases and 6 bases respectively, with 12 bases between them. Germline V gene sequence: CDR1 DFQATT, CDR2 SNEGSKA (reference sequence). The CDR3 extends over 15 amino acids. CDR3 in amino acids: CSARDMGLLNSPLHF. CDR3 nucleotide sequence: TGCAGTGCTAGAGATATGGGACTTCTTAATTCACCCCTCCACTTT.

This clonotype was seen only a few times. This chain connects TRBV4-1 to TRBJ1-4; D remains ambiguous. The length of the CDR3 is 15 residues. Germline lookup yields CDR1 MGHRA and CDR2 YSYEKL. The germline V and J ends were trimmed by 1 base and 7 bases, with 13 bases remaining between them. CDR3 DNA: TGCGCCAGCAGCCAAGTGATCCGGGTAACTGAAAAACTGTTTTTT. Translated, it gives CASSQVIRVTEKLFF.

The J gene is TRBJ1-1, the V gene TRBV19, with 7 bases aligning to TRBD1. The CDR3 is made up of 13 amino acids. The junction had 4 bases not matched to a gene; V was cut back by 8 bases and J by 1 base. Germline V lookup: CDR1 LNHDA, CDR2 SQIVND (reference sequence). The CDR3 DNA follows: TGTGCCAGTGGGGGACAGCCGAACACTGAAGCTTTCTTT. It specifies CASGGQPNTEAFF.

This clonotype was detected only a few times. The chain joins TRBV15 to TRBJ1-3; D ambiguous. The CDR3 contains 16 residues. Deletions cut 0 bases from V and 3 bases from J, with 12 bases between. The V gene's germline CDR1 is LNHNV and CDR2 YYDKDF (reference sequence). The CDR3 bases are TGTGCCACCAGCAGAGATAACCGGCCGGGTGGAAACACCATATATTTT. Residues: CATSRDNRPGGNTIYF.

This clonotype came up a few times. The chain is built from TRBV5-1 and TRBJ1-5, with D possibly matching TRBD1 (6 bases). The V end lost 0 bases, the J end lost 7 bases, and 14 bases lay between the germline ends. The CDR3 is made up of 15 amino acids. Per germline, CDR1 SGHRS and CDR2 YFSETQ. CDR3 residues: CASSLEPGEQQPQHF. CDR3 nucleotides: TGCGCCAGCAGCTTGGAGCCAGGGGAGCAGCAGCCCCAGCATTTT.